This TCR beta chain was sequenced during a study of regulatory and conventional T cells in RAG deficiency (dated 2017 in TCRdb). Study-wide context: To compare the diversity and composition of the repertoires of Treg, conventional CD4+ and CD8+ T cells between RAG-deficient patients and healthy controls, the study applied high-throughput TCR beta sequencing. General study outcomes and caveats: All patient T-cell subsets had shorter CDR3 lengths; Omenn syndrome patients showed >80% Treg-Tconv repertoire overlap at nucleotide and amino acid level. Some T-cell subset analyses were not performed for some subjects. Compared with control T-cell subpopulations, RAG-deficient patients had much lower Shannon entropy and higher Simpson indices. In Omenn syndrome patients, sorted CD25-high CD127-low cells may represent peripherally activated cells rather than bona fide Treg cells. Compared with controls, Omenn syndrome and CID/AS patients had roughly 98-fold fewer unique TCR beta sequences in Treg cells, but only about 9.8-fold fewer in the other subsets.

From the cysteine through the phenylalanine, the CDR3 covers 15 amino acids. The sequence is cut down to CDR3 DNA, 45 bases in frame from base 1. V ends up 6 bases short and J 4 bases short, with an unmatched junction base count of 8. Based on the germline V gene, the CDR1 and CDR2 sequences are MNHNS and SASEGT. In regard to this clone: The target of this receptor is not known. No much larger clone exists at a distance of one base, and base qualities are not known.

Conventional CD4+ T cells were purified from blood as CD25-low CD127-high cells before genomic DNA extraction. For repertoire analyses, the comparison group consisted of several healthy control donors. Receptor libraries were prepared by the immunoSEQ multiplex PCR assay. Rearranged TCR beta chain products were amplified from genomic DNA of sorted T-cell subsets and sequenced. Under the source paper's analysis protocol: Shannon entropy and Simpson indices were used to measure the diversity of productive TCR beta rearrangements in each repertoire. Clonal expansion was assessed using the summed frequency of the 100 most abundant productive TCR beta clonotypes among total reads. The TRB repertoires were evaluated with a self-reactivity index based on amino acid usage at CDR3beta positions 6 and 7. Two-way ANOVA was used for repertoire analyses, and Student t or Mann-Whitney tests were used for flow cytometric analyses. Sourced from immuneACCESS, this table was stored by TCRdb with only in-frame sequences that have V and J called. A share of the clones is absent; for the studies checked, an unresolved V gene accounts for under half, and the remainder has no known explanation. D and trimming were read from the DNA, whereas the V and J calls and clone size are those reported in that table. The sample yields 10,000 to 15,000 clones; 85% to 95% were counted once. 0.8% to 1.1% of the sample is in the top ten clones.

The sample was also linked to a second study, of regulatory T cells. The second study's paper adds: The multiplex PCR used 52 forward TRBV primers and 13 reverse TRBJ primers, with assay-based and computational corrections for amplification bias. In patients, repertoires had restricted unique TRB V-J pairs and skewed V and J gene usage, with regulatory T cells showing the most marked changes. Between CD3G-deficient patients and healthy controls, the study compared T-cell receptor beta repertoires in sorted regulatory T cells, conventional CD4+ T cells and CD8+ T cells. Ficoll density separation was used to isolate peripheral blood mononuclear cells. Rearranged TRB loci were amplified from genomic DNA by multiplex PCR within the immunoSEQ assay. Sequencing of the TRB amplicons was done on an Illumina HiSeq platform. Raw sequences were error-filtered and aligned to reference gene sequences by custom algorithms and were subsequently analyzed with the immunoSEQ online tools. Frequencies of productive and nonproductive TRB rearrangements were evaluated among both unique and total sequences. Groups were compared by t tests, Mann-Whitney tests or two-way ANOVA performed in Prism software.

The sequenced sample was CD4+ effector T cells sorted from blood. This clonotype was obtained from a human donor in good health. The rearrangement joined TRBV6-1 to TRBJ2-3, and TRBD2 matches 9 of the central bases. The CDR3 reads as follows: CASRLIAGAADTQYF. The DNA sequence is TGTGCCAGCAGACTGATAGCGGGGGCGGCAGATACGCAGTATTTT.